Detailed here is one T cell receptor beta chain. Assay used: immunoSEQ multiplex PCR; TCRdb lists only in-frame clones, some missing. The repertoire consists of about 190,000 clones, with around 83% occurring once and the leading ten covering roughly 6.1%. The data derive from a study of blood T cell repertoires in COVID-19. The CDR3 loop spans 20 amino acids. The sequenced material came from peripheral blood. The rearrangement joins TRBV21-1 to TRBJ2-5; whether TRBD2, the table's D call, matches the DNA was not checked. TRBV21-1 is termed a pseudogene. The clonotype was recovered from a woman between 40 and 50 years old with acute or convalescent COVID-19. The CDR3 nucleotides read TGTGCCAGCAGCAAAGATTGTAGAGGAAGTGCACCGGCCGGCCAAGAGACCCAGTACTTC. As protein: CASSKDCRGSAPAGQETQYF.